These 13 T cell receptor beta chains came from one sample sequenced in a study of T cell responses to AZD1222 COVID-19 vaccine. Assay: immunoSEQ multiplex PCR; the TCRdb copy retains only in-frame clones and omits some. The table has approximately 100,000 clones, under 95% seen once. This specimen was peripheral blood, taken on day 0 of AZD1222 vaccination. The source of these receptors is an adult in good health.

The rearrangement uses TRBV29-1 and TRBJ1-1, with D possibly matching TRBD1 (5 bases). The CDR3 totals 12 residues. V was pared by 3 bases and J by 3 bases, with 8 bases between. CDR1 SQVTM and CDR2 ANQGSEA come from the germline V gene. The CDR3 reads CSVDPGDTEAFF. Written as DNA, the CDR3 is TGCAGCGTTGATCCGGGGGACACTGAAGCTTTCTTT.

This clone was seen once. At one end, the junction sequence differs from germline, possibly due to a read error. This chain links TRBV3-1 (or the pseudogene TRBV3-2) with TRBJ1-1; TRBD1 agrees at 8 bases. Germline assignment: CDR1 LGHDT and CDR2 YNNKEL (reference sequence). The CDR3 has 17 amino acids. CDR3 amino acids: CASTQGWTGNPNTEAFF. The DNA of the CDR3 is TGTGCCAGCACCCAAGGGTGGACAGGGAACCCGAACACTGAAGCTTTCTTT.

The chain combines TRBV28 with TRBJ2-7; D gene ambiguous. CDR3 length equals 12 residues. The V end was cut by 8 bases, the J end by 5 bases, with 13 bases between. CDR1 MDHEN and CDR2 SYDVKM come from the germline V gene. In DNA, the CDR3 is TGTGCCAGCGACGATTCTATCCACGAGCAGTACTTC. This gives the protein CASDDSIHEQYF.

This chain uses TRBV7-2 with TRBJ2-3; 9 nucleotides align to TRBD1. Germline trimming cut 5 bases from V and 5 bases from J; bases unmatched to any gene: 5. The CDR3 is 14 residues long. CDR1 SGHTA and CDR2 FQGNSA come from the germline V gene. The CDR3 DNA sequence: TGTGCCAGCAGCAAAAACAGGGGGCTAGATACGCAGTATTTT. It is translated as CASSKNRGLDTQYF.

This chain links TRBV11-1 with TRBJ2-7; 12 bases are shared with TRBD1. The CDR3 has 15 residues. V was clipped by 4 bases and J by 7 bases; unmatched bases: 8. Germline-derived CDR1 and CDR2 are SGHAT and FQDESV (reference sequence). The CDR3 coding sequence is TGTGCCAGCAGCTCCCGGGACAGGGGGCAGTGGGAGCAGTACTTC. Residues: CASSSRDRGQWEQYF. Supplemented by reference TRBV11-1 and TRBJ2-7, the full variable domain reads EAEVAQSPRYKITEKSQAVAFWCDPISGHATLYWYRQILGQGPELLVQFQDESVVDDSQLPKDRFSAERLKGVDSTLKIQPAELGDSAMYLCASSSRDRGQWEQYFGPGTRLTVT.

This chain joins TRBV18 and TRBJ2-7; D might be TRBD1 (6 bases). Germline values: CDR1 KGHSH, CDR2 LQKENI. This CDR3 is built from 15 residues. V lost 1 base and J 0 bases, leaving 10 bases between the germline ends. The CDR3 coding sequence is TGTGCCAGCTCACCACGGGGGACAAACTCCTACGAGCAGTACTTC. Translation gives CASSPRGTNSYEQYF.

V is TRBV10-3 and J is TRBJ1-5, with 9 bases matching TRBD1. Trimming cost V 8 bases and J 0 bases; bases outside gene matches: 14. The germline CDR1 and CDR2 sequences are ENHRY and SYGVKD. The CDR3 has 18 amino acids. CDR3: CAIGRAGTGSYSNQPQHF. The CDR3 coding sequence is TGTGCCATCGGGAGGGCCGGGACAGGGTCATATAGCAATCAGCCCCAGCATTTT.

This chain connects TRBV7-2 to TRBJ1-1; TRBD1 is a possible D gene (6 bases). The germline gives CDR1 SGHTA, CDR2 FQGNSA. The CDR3 length is 15 residues. Trimming removed 6 bases from V and 6 bases from J, with 20 bases in between. CDR3 in amino acids: CASRSHGGAGAEAFF. The CDR3 DNA is TGTGCCAGCAGGTCCCATGGGGGGGCAGGGGCTGAAGCTTTCTTT. Drawing the rest from reference TRBV7-2 and TRBJ1-1, the complete variable domain is GAGVSQSPSNKVTEKGKDVELRCDPISGHTALYWYRQSLGQGLEFLIYFQGNSAPDKSGLPSDRFSAERTGGSVSTLTIQRTQQEDSAVYLCASRSHGGAGAEAFFGQGTRLTVV.

The rearrangement links TRBV12-3 or TRBV12-4 to TRBJ1-1, with TRBD1 matching over 9 bases. The V segment lost 0 bases and the J segment 11 bases; nucleotides outside the gene matches: 4. This CDR3 region has 13 residues. The CDR3 protein is CASSLAQGTGAFF. CDR3 nucleotides: TGTGCCAGCAGTTTAGCGCAAGGGACAGGGGCTTTCTTT.

The gene calls are TRBV4-2 and TRBJ2-2; TRBD2 matches 7 bases. V gave up 1 base and J gave up 6 bases; unmatched junction bases: 5. The germline V gene has CDR1 LGHNA and CDR2 YNFKEQ. This CDR3 is built from 15 residues. CDR3 in amino acids: CASSQGSSGAGELFF. CDR3 in DNA: TGTGCCAGCAGCCAAGGGTCCAGCGGGGCCGGGGAGCTGTTTTTT.

This chain uses TRBV15 with TRBJ2-1, with a tentative D call TRBD2 (6 bases). The germline gives CDR1 LNHNV, CDR2 YYDKDF (reference sequence). Trimming removed 1 base from V and 9 bases from J, with 7 bases in between. The length of the CDR3 is 12 residues. In DNA form, the CDR3 reads TGTGCCACCAGCAGAGTTAGCGGTGAGCAGTTCTTC. Amino acids: CATSRVSGEQFF.

The genes are TRBV20-1 and TRBJ1-2, with D uncertain. The CDR3 totals 11 residues. In germline, CDR1 is DFQATT, CDR2 SNEGSKA (reference sequence). V lost 5 bases to trimming and J lost 7 bases, with 11 bases between them. CDR3: CSAVPDIGYTF. The CDR3 DNA reads TGCAGTGCTGTCCCCGACATTGGCTACACCTTC.

The CDR3, as DNA: TGTGCCAGCAGCTGGCGACAGGGAGATCAGCCCCAGCATTTT. It encodes CASSWRQGDQPQHF. The V and J genes are TRBV7-2 and TRBJ1-5, with 7 bases identical to TRBD1. J was trimmed by 5 bases and V by 4 bases; bases with no gene match: 5. The length of the CDR3 is 14 residues. Germline V gives CDR1 SGHTA, CDR2 FQGNSA.